This T cell receptor beta chain was found in a study of Graves' ophthalmopathy and Graves' hyperthyroidism. This clonotype was picked up many times. Antigen unknown. Looked up from germline, CDR1 is SNHLY and CDR2 is FYNNEI. This CDR3 region has 16 residues. After removal of 3 bases from V and 3 bases from J, the junction contained 6 bases not matched to a gene. The sequenced template was RNA, covering the TCR beta CDR3 region. RT-PCR was first run with HTBI primers, then multiplex PCR in a second round. Each CDR3 protein is one row after TCRdb ran MiXCR on the multiplex PCR reads. The top ten clones hold around 6.6% of a sample with 300,000 to 500,000 distinct CDR3 sequences, approximately 15% of them seen once. About 10 ml of fresh blood yielded the PBMCs by density gradient. Study observations and caveats: Thyroid clonotypes that were expanded above 0.001 frequency mostly also appeared in blood.

Material: peripheral blood. The receptor was derived from a woman between 18 and 30 years old with stable Graves' hyperthyroidism. The chain has TRBV2 and TRBJ1-5; TRBD1 matches at 9 bases. CDR3 region: CASSDWGQGANQPQHF. As DNA, the CDR3 is TGTGCCAGCAGTGATTGGGGACAGGGCGCCAATCAGCCCCAGCATTTT.